This T cell receptor beta chain derives from a study of CXCR3-negative and CXCR3-positive naive CD8 T cells. Study background: The libraries yielded 130 million to 150 million TRB reads, about 1.5 +/- 0.3 million each.

The libraries of TRB cDNA were constructed through 5' RACE using UMI labels. TCRdb reprocessed the 5' RACE reads, keeping one entry per CDR3 protein, no DNA. Its table lists about 40,000 distinct CDR3 sequences. Germline lookup yields CDR1 DFQATT and CDR2 SNEGSKA (reference sequence). This CDR3 contains 14 residues. The receptor was derived from a human donor in good health. Some clones in this sample may be carry-over from other donors' samples. Sequenced sample: memory CD8+ T cells from blood. The J gene is TRBJ2-1, the V gene TRBV20-1; TCRdb indicates TRBD1, and absent DNA this call remains unverified. The CDR3 is CSAREGGRWDEQFF.